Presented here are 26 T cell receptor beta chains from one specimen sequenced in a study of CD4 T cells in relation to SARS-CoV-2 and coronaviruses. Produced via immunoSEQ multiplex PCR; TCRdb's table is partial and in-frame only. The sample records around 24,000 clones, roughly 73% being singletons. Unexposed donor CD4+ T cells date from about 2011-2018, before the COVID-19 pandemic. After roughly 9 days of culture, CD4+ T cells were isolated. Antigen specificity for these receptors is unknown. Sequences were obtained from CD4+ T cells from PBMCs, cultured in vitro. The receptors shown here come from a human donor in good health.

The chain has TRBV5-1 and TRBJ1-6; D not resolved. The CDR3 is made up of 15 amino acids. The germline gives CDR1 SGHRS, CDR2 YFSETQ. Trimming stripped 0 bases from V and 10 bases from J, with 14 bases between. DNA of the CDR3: TGCGCCAGCAGCTTGGCGTCCGGCATCCAATCACCCCTCCACTTT. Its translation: CASSLASGIQSPLHF.

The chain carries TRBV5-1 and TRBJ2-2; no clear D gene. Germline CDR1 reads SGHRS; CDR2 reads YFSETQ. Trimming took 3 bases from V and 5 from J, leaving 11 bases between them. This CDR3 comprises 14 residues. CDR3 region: CASSSQTGTGELFF. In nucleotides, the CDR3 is TGCGCCAGCAGCTCCCAGACGGGTACCGGGGAGCTGTTTTTT.

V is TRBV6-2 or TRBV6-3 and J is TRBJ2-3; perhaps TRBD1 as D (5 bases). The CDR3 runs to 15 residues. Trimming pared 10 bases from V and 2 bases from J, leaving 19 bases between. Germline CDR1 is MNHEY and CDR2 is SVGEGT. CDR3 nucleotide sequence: TGTGCCACCAGCCAGGGTAGCAGGGCCACAGATACGCAGTATTTT. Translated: CATSQGSRATDTQYF.

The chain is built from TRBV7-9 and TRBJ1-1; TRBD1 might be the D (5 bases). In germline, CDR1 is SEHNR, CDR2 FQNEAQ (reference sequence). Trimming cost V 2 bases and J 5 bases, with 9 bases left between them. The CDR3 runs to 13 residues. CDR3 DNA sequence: TGTGCCAGCAGCTTAAATGGGGGTACTGAAGCTTTCTTT. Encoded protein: CASSLNGGTEAFF.

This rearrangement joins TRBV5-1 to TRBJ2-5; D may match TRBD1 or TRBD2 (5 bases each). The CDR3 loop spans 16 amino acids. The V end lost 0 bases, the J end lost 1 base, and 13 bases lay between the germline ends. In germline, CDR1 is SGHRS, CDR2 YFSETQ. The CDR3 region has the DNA TGCGCCAGCAGCTTGGGGGTTGGGGGTCTCCAAGAGACCCAGTACTTC. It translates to CASSLGVGGLQETQYF.

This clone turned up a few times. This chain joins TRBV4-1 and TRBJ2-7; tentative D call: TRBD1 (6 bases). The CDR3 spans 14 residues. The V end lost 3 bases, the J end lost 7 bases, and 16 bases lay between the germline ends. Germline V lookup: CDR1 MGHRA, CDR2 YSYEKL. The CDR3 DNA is TGCGCCAGCAGCCAGCCGACAGGTTCCCCTGAGCAGTACTTC. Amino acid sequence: CASSQPTGSPEQYF.

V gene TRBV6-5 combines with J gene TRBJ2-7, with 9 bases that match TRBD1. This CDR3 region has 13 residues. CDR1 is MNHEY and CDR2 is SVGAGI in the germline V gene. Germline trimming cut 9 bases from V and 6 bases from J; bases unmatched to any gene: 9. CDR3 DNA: TGTGCCAGTTTGGGGACAGGGAGGGCCGAGCAGTACTTC. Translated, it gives CASLGTGRAEQYF.

CDR3 sequence (DNA): TGTGCTAGTGGTTCTCGGACAGGGCATGAGACCCAGTACTTC. Translation gives CASGSRTGHETQYF. The genes are TRBV12-5 and TRBJ2-5; 8 nucleotides line up with TRBD1. CDR1 and CDR2 (germline): LGHNT, FRNRAP. The V and J ends lost 4 bases and 5 bases, in that order; junction bases with no gene match: 6. This CDR3 region has 14 residues.

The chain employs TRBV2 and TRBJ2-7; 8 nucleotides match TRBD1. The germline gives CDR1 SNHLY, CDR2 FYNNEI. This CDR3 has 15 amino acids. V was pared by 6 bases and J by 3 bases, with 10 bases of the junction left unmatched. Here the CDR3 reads CASRDDGQGYYEQYF. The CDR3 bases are TGTGCCAGCAGAGATGACGGACAGGGCTACTACGAGCAGTACTTC.

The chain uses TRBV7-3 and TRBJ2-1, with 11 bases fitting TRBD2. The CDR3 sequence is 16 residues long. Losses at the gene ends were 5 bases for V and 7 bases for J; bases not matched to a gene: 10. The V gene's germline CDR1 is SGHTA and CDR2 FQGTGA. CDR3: CASSIERTSGRNEQFF. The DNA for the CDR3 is TGTGCCAGCAGCATTGAGAGGACTAGCGGGCGGAATGAGCAGTTCTTC. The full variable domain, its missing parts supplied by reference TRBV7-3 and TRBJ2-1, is GAGVSQTPSNKVTEKGKYVELRCDPISGHTALYWYRQSLGQGPEFLIYFQGTGAADDSGLPNDRFFAVRPEGSVSTLKIQRTERGDSAVYLCASSIERTSGRNEQFFGPGTRLTVL.

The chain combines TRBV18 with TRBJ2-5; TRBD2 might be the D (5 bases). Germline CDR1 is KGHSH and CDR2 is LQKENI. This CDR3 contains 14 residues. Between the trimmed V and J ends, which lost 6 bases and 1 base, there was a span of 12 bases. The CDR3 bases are TGTGCCAGCTCCCGAGAGCGGACCCAAGAGACCCAGTACTTC. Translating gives CASSRERTQETQYF.

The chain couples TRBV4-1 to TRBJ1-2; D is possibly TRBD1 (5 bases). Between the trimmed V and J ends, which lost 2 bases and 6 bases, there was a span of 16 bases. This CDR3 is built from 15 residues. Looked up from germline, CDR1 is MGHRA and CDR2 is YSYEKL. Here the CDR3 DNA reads TGCGCCAGCAGCCAACCGGCAAGGACATTTAATGGCTACACCTTC. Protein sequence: CASSQPARTFNGYTF.

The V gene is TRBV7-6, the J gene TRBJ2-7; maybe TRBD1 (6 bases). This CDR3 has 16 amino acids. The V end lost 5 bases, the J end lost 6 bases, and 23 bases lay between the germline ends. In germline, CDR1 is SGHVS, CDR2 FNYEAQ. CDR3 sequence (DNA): TGTGCCAGCAGCCCGAGGGCAGGGGCCCGCGCCCCCGAGCAGTACTTC. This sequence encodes CASSPRAGARAPEQYF.

As DNA, the CDR3 is TGTGCCACCAAGGACTACACCACAGATACGCAGTATTTT. As protein: CATKDYTTDTQYF. The chain is built from TRBV24-1 and TRBJ2-3, with D possibly matching TRBD2 (6 bases). V was pared by 8 bases and J by 2 bases, with 10 bases between. Germline CDR1 reads KGHDR; CDR2 reads SFDVKD. CDR3 length equals 13 residues.

The CDR3 nucleotides read TGTGCCATCACTGGCTCGAACACCGGGGAGCTGTTTTTT. It codes for CAITGSNTGELFF. This sequence joins TRBV10-3 and TRBJ2-2; D is unclear. Germline V CDR1 and CDR2: ENHRY, SYGVKD. The CDR3 length is 13 residues. V lost 7 bases to trimming and J lost 0 bases, with 6 bases between them.

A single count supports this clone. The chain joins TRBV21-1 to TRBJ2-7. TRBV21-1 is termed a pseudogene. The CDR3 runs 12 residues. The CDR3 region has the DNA TGTGCCAGCAGCAAAGTGAACTACGAGCAGTACTTC. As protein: CASSKVNYEQYF.

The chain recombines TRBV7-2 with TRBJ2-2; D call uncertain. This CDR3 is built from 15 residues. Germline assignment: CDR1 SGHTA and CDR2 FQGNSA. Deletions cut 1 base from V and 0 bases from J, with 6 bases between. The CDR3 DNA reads TGTGCCAGCAGCTTAGGCAACGCGAACACCGGGGAGCTGTTTTTT. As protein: CASSLGNANTGELFF.

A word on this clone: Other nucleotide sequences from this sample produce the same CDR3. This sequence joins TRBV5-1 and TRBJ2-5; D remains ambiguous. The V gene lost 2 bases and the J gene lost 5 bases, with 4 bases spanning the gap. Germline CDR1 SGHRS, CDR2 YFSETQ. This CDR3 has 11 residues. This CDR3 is CASSFEETQYF. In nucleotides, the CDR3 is TGCGCCAGCAGCTTTGAGGAGACCCAGTACTTC.

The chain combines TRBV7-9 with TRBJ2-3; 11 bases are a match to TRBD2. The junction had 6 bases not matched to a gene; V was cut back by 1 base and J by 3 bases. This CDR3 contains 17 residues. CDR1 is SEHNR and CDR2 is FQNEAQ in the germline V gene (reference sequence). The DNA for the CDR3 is TGTGCCAGCAGCTTAGATCTAGCGGGAGGTATGACAGATACGCAGTATTTT. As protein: CASSLDLAGGMTDTQYF.

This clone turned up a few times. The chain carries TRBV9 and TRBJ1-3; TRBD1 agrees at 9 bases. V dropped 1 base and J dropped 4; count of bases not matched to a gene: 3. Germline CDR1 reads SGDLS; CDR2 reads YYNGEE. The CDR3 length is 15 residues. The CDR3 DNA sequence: TGTGCCAGCAGCGTACAACAGGGGGCAGGAAACACCATATATTTT. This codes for CASSVQQGAGNTIYF. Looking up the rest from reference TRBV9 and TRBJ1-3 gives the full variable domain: DSGVTQTPKHLITATGQRVTLRCSPRSGDLSVYWYQQSLDQGLQFLIQYYNGEERAKGNILERFSAQQFPDLHSELNLSSLELGDSALYFCASSVQQGAGNTIYFGEGSWLTVV.

The CDR3 DNA follows: TGTGCCAGCAGCTTAGTGGCCGGCAGGGGAGGCATTCAGTACTTC. Amino acid sequence: CASSLVAGRGGIQYF. This rearrangement joins TRBV7-8 to TRBJ2-4; either TRBD1 or TRBD2 may supply D (6 bases each). Between the trimmed V and J ends, which lost 1 base and 9 bases, there was a span of 16 bases. This CDR3 is built from 15 residues. CDR1 and CDR2 (germline): SGHVS, FQNEAQ.

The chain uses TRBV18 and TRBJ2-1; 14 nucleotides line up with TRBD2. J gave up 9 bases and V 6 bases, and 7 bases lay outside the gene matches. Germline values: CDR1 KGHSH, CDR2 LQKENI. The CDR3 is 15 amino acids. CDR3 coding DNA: TGTGCCAGCTCGCCGGGACTAGCGGGAGTGGTTGAGCAGTTCTTC. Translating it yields CASSPGLAGVVEQFF.

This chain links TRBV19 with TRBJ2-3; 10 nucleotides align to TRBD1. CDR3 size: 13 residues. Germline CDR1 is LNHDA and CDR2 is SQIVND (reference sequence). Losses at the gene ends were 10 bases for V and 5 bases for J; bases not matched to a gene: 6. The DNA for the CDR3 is TGTGCCACCACGACAGGGGGCTTAGATACGCAGTATTTT. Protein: CATTTGGLDTQYF.

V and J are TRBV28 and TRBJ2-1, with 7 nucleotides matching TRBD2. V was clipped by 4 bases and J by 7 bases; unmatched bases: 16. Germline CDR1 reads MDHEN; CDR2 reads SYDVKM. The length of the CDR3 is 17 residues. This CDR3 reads CASSSPWEAGRRNEQFF. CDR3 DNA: TGTGCCAGCAGTTCCCCCTGGGAAGCGGGGCGGAGGAATGAGCAGTTCTTC.

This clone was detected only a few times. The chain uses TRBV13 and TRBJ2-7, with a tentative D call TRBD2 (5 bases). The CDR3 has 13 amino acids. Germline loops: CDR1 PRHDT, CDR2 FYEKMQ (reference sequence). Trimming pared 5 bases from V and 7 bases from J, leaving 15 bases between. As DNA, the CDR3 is TGTGCCAGCAGCCAATACATGACGGGAGAGCAGTACTTC. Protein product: CASSQYMTGEQYF.

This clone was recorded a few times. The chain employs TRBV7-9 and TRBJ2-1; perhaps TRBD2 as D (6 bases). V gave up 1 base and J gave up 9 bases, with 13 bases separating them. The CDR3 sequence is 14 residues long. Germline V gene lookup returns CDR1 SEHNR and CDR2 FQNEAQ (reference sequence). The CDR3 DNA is TGTGCCAGCAGCTTAGGACTAGTCTCAGGTGAGCAGTTCTTC. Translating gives CASSLGLVSGEQFF.